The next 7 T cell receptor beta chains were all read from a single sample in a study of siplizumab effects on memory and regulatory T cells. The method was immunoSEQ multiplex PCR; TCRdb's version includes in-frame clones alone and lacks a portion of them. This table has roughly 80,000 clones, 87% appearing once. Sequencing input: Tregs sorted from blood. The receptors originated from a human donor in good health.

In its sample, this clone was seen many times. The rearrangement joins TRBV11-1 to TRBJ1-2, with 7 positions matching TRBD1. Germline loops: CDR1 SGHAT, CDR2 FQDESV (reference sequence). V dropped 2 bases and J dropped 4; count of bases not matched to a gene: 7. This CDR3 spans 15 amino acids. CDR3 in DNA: TGTGCCAGCAGCTTAAAGACAGGGTTTATCTATGGCTACACCTTC. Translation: CASSLKTGFIYGYTF.

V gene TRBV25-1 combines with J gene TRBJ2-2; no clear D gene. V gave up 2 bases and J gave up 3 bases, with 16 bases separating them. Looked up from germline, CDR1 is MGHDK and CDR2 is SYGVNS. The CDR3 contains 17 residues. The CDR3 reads CASSEVWGSVYTGELFF. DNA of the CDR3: TGTGCCAGCAGTGAAGTCTGGGGTTCAGTTTACACCGGGGAGCTGTTTTTT.

In DNA, the CDR3 is TGTGCCAGCAGCTTTAGCACAGATACGCAGTATTTT. Amino acids: CASSFSTDTQYF. The V call is TRBV13, the J call TRBJ2-3; D unresolved. V lost 3 bases, J lost 0 bases, and 1 base lay in between. From germline, CDR1 is PRHDT and CDR2 FYEKMQ (reference sequence). This CDR3 has 12 amino acids.

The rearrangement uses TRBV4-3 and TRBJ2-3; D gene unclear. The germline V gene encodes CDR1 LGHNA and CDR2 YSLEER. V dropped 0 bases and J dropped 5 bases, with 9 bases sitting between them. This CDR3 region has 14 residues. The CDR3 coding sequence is TGCGCCAGCAGCCAAGACCGACTGATAGATACGCAGTATTTT. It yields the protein CASSQDRLIDTQYF.

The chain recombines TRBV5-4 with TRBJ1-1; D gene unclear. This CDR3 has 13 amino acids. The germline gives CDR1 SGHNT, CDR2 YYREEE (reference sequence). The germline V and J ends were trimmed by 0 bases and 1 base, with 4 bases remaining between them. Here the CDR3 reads CASSLGKNTEAFF. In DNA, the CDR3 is TGTGCCAGCAGCTTGGGGAAGAACACTGAAGCTTTCTTT.

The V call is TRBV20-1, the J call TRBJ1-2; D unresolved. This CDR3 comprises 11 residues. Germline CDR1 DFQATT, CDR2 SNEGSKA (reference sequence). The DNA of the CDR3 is TGCATAAGCCCGGACGGCTATGGCTACACCTTC. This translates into CISPDGYGYTF.

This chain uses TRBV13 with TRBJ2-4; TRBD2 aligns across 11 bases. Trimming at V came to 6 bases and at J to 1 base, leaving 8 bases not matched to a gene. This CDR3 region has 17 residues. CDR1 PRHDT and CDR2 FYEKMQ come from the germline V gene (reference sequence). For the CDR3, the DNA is TGTGCCAGCAGTCGCCGGCCTAGCGGGGGGGCCAAAAACATTCAGTACTTC. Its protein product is CASSRRPSGGAKNIQYF.